These 6 T cell receptor beta chains came from one sample sequenced in a study of graft-versus-host responses after intestinal transplantation. No antigen has been identified for these receptors. Here immunoSEQ multiplex PCR was the method, and the copy in TCRdb shows in-frame clones only, minus some. In the table there are some 120,000 clones, approximately 90% of which are singletons. Material: unstimulated CD4+ T cells sorted from spleen or lymph node cells, obtained before intestinal transplant. The receptors shown here come from a human donor who received an intestinal transplant.

This rearrangement joins TRBV5-4 to TRBJ1-2; 10 nucleotides align to TRBD1. CDR3 size: 15 residues. The germline V gene encodes CDR1 SGHNT and CDR2 YYREEE (reference sequence). After removal of 3 bases from V and 6 bases from J, the junction contained 8 bases not matched to a gene. CDR3 in DNA: TGTGCCAGCAGCTCCCCGGGACAGGGGAGAGATGGCTACACCTTC. Translated, it gives CASSSPGQGRDGYTF.

The chain is built from TRBV28 and TRBJ2-7; D remains unclear. Germline loops: CDR1 MDHEN, CDR2 SYDVKM. Trimming pared 1 base from V and 6 bases from J, leaving 7 bases between. The CDR3 covers 12 residues. CDR3 in amino acids: CASSLLYSEQYF. The CDR3, as DNA: TGTGCCAGCAGTTTATTGTATAGCGAGCAGTACTTC.

V is TRBV18 and J is TRBJ2-4; D not certain. There are 14 residues in the CDR3. Trimming stripped 3 bases from V and 0 bases from J, with 6 bases between. Germline lookup yields CDR1 KGHSH and CDR2 LQKENI. The CDR3 region has the DNA TGTGCCAGCTCACCGCGGCTAGCCAAAAACATTCAGTACTTC. As protein: CASSPRLAKNIQYF. Variable domain in full (rest from reference TRBV18 and TRBJ2-4): NAGVMQNPRHLVRRRGQEARLRCSPMKGHSHVYWYRQLPEEGLKFMVYLQKENIIDESGMPKERFSAEFPKEGPSILRIQQVVRGDSAAYFCASSPRLAKNIQYFGAGTRLSVL.

The chain employs TRBV28 and TRBJ2-3, with 7 bases matching TRBD1. Germline assignment: CDR1 MDHEN and CDR2 SYDVKM. The CDR3 runs 14 residues. Losses at the gene ends were 4 bases for V and 3 bases for J; bases not matched to a gene: 4. Written as DNA, the CDR3 is TGTGCCAGCAGTTCAGGGGGAGTAACAGATACGCAGTATTTT. This translates into CASSSGGVTDTQYF.

This chain uses TRBV19 with TRBJ1-2, with 7 nucleotides matching TRBD1. This CDR3 has 13 amino acids. V was pared by 7 bases and J by 4 bases, with 6 bases of the junction left unmatched. Germline CDR1 LNHDA, CDR2 SQIVND (reference sequence). CDR3 nucleotides: TGTGCCAGTACCGGGACAGTCCCCTATGGCTACACCTTC. The encoded protein is CASTGTVPYGYTF.

CDR3 nucleotides: TGCGCCAGCAGTGACGGCGCAGGGTGGAGAGATGAGCAGTTCTTC. This translates into CASSDGAGWRDEQFF. V gene TRBV10-1 combines with J gene TRBJ2-1; weak D call: TRBD1 (5 bases). This CDR3 is 15 amino acids long. Trimming removed 3 bases from V and 8 bases from J, with 17 bases in between. Germline CDR1 is WNHNN and CDR2 is SYGVQD (reference sequence).